This note documents a single T cell receptor (beta chain) sequence. The same CDR3 is also encoded by other DNA sequences in this sample. Original processing notes: Scientists estimated how many nucleated cells there were by amplifying reference gene primers. Profiling relied on immunoSEQ multiplex PCR, and the TCRdb table lists in-frame clones only, not all of them. The DNA gave D and trimming, while V, J and clone size come from that table. The sample records about 300,000 clones, 80% to 90% being singletons. This entry is derived from a study of blood T cell repertoires in COVID-19. Study summary: T cells, B-cell-depleted T cells, or PBMCs provided the cDNA or gDNA that served as material.

Germline CDR1 reads ENHRY; CDR2 reads SYGVKD. The CDR3 spans 13 residues. Trimming took off 7 bases at V and 5 bases at J, with 14 bases between the two ends. Everyone who took part was about 18 to 90 years old, and they came from about 23 US areas. This chain connects TRBV10-3 to TRBJ1-1, with a weak D call TRBD1 (5 bases). The TCR was taken from a man aged 25 to 45 who had recovered from COVID-19. Sequencing input: PBMCs or T cells enriched from blood (not recorded which). This CDR3 reads CAITSTGGTEAFF. CDR3 bases: TGTGCCATCACCTCGACGGGGGGGACTGAAGCTTTCTTT.